What follows is one T cell receptor beta chain and its context. The sample is drawn from a study of blood T cell repertoires in COVID-19. Study details: Samples taken during acute and convalescent COVID-19 were collected in the United States, Italy and Spain. PBMCs, B-cell-depleted T cells, or T cells were the source of the cDNA or gDNA that made up the material.

Sequencing was performed with immunoSEQ multiplex PCR; in TCRdb, only in-frame clones are kept and a portion is missing. This sample has about 93,000 clones; roughly 90% occur once, and the top ten carry roughly 1.5%. Trimming left V 6 bases short and J 2 bases short, with 13 bases between. There are 14 residues in the CDR3. The germline V gene encodes CDR1 SGHDT and CDR2 YYEEEE. The sample comprised peripheral blood. This sequence originates from a human donor with active COVID-19. The donor label of this sample is uncertain. V usage is TRBV5-6 and J usage is TRBJ2-3, with D tentatively TRBD2 (7 bases). The CDR3 DNA reads TGTGCCAGCACCGGGGGGCTTAACACAGATACGCAGTATTTT. Its translation is CASTGGLNTDTQYF.